Below, 26 T cell receptor beta chains from the same sample are listed, as sequenced in a study of T cell responses to AZD1222 COVID-19 vaccine. Clones were sequenced by immunoSEQ multiplex PCR, and TCRdb holds only the in-frame ones, with some missing. The sample has 150,000 to 200,000 clones, about 90% seen once; the top ten hold under 7.5%. This specimen was peripheral blood, taken on day 0 of AZD1222 vaccination. These receptors came from an adult in good health.

This clone appeared a few times. The J gene is TRBJ1-1, the V gene TRBV28; possible D gene TRBD1, 5 bases. CDR1 is MDHEN, CDR2 SYDVKM, per germline. The ends were cut back, 4 bases at V and 11 bases at J, with 14 bases in the middle. This CDR3 comprises 12 residues. CDR3 residues: CASSSRGRRAFF. The CDR3 DNA sequence: TGTGCCAGCAGTTCCCGGGGCCGCAGGGCTTTCTTT. The full variable domain, its missing parts supplied by reference TRBV28 and TRBJ1-1, is DVKVTQSSRYLVKRTGEKVFLECVQDMDHENMFWYRQDPGLGLRLIYFSYDVKMKEKGDIPEGYSVSREKKERFSLILESASTNQTSMYLCASSSRGRRAFFGQGTRLTVV.

On this clone itself: Sequence at one end of the junction differs from germline and may be a read error. The chain uses TRBV6-5 and TRBJ1-6; D is uncertain. The CDR3 is 14 residues long. Germline-derived CDR1 and CDR2 are MNHEY and SVGAGI. CDR3 residues: CASSSPVRHSPLYF. CDR3 sequence (DNA): TGTGCCAGCAGTTCGCCGGTTCGGCATTCACCCCTCTACTTT.

The CDR3 sequence is CASSPLAGNTIYF. The CDR3 DNA reads as TGTGCCAGCAGCCCCCTGGCTGGAAACACCATATATTTT. The rearrangement joins TRBV11-2 to TRBJ1-3; D ambiguous. Germline V lookup: CDR1 SGHAT, CDR2 FQNNGV. CDR3 size: 13 residues. Between the trimmed V and J ends, which lost 5 bases and 2 bases, there was a span of 7 bases. Combining the CDR3 with reference TRBV11-2 and TRBJ1-3 gives the whole variable domain EAGVAQSPRYKIIEKRQSVAFWCNPISGHATLYWYQQILGQGPKLLIQFQNNGVVDDSQLPKDRFSAERLKGVDSTLKIQPAKLEDSAVYLCASSPLAGNTIYFGEGSWLTVV.

The V call is TRBV7-8, the J call TRBJ2-7, with D perhaps TRBD1 or TRBD2 (5 bases each). The germline gives CDR1 SGHVS, CDR2 FQNEAQ. The CDR3 contains 18 residues. Trimming removed 1 base from V and 2 bases from J, with 21 bases in between. CDR3 nucleotides: TGTGCCAGCAGCTTAGTGTCCGGGGCAGGGAACATTCCCTACGAGCAGTACTTC. Protein sequence: CASSLVSGAGNIPYEQYF.

The CDR3 coding sequence is TGCGCCAGCAGCCAAGGGTCACAGGCCTCCTACAATGAGCAGTTCTTC. Protein sequence: CASSQGSQASYNEQFF. V usage is TRBV4-1 and J usage is TRBJ2-1; D is possibly TRBD1 (5 bases). The germline V and J ends were trimmed by 1 base and 0 bases, with 10 bases remaining between them. The CDR3 totals 16 residues. Looked up from germline, CDR1 is MGHRA and CDR2 is YSYEKL.

The chain carries TRBV24-1 and TRBJ2-7, with TRBD1 matching 9 bases. The CDR3 contains 15 residues. From germline, CDR1 is KGHDR and CDR2 SFDVKD. J was trimmed by 6 bases and V by 4 bases; bases with no gene match: 9. The CDR3 nucleotides read TGTGCCACCAGTGACCCGGGACAGGGTAACTCCGAGCAGTACTTC. It is translated as CATSDPGQGNSEQYF.

This sequence joins TRBV24-1 and TRBJ2-5; tentative D call: TRBD2 (6 bases). Germline CDR1 KGHDR, CDR2 SFDVKD. The CDR3 runs to 15 residues. Between the trimmed V and J ends, which lost 3 bases and 3 bases, there was a span of 13 bases. CDR3 DNA: TGTGCCACCAGTGATGCCGCAACTAGCAAAGAGACCCAGTACTTC. It is translated as CATSDAATSKETQYF.

The genes are TRBV29-1 and TRBJ1-1; 11 nucleotides line up with TRBD1. After removal of 8 bases from V and 0 bases from J, the junction contained 8 bases not matched to a gene. Germline assignment: CDR1 SQVTM and CDR2 ANQGSEA. The CDR3 contains 15 residues. The CDR3 sequence is CSTPGTGGLNTEAFF. The CDR3 DNA is TGCAGCACTCCAGGGACAGGGGGACTGAACACTGAAGCTTTCTTT. The whole variable domain, filled in from reference TRBV29-1 and TRBJ1-1, reads SAVISQKPSRDICQRGTSLTIQCQVDSQVTMMFWYRQQPGQSLTLIATANQGSEATYESGFVIDKFPISRPNLTFSTLTVSNMSPEDSSIYLCSTPGTGGLNTEAFFGQGTRLTVV.

The J gene is TRBJ2-7, the V gene TRBV30, with 9 bases that match TRBD1. This CDR3 is 14 amino acids long. After removal of 3 bases from V and 2 bases from J, the junction contained 5 bases not matched to a gene. Germline V gene data show CDR1 as GTSNPN and CDR2 as SVGIG (reference sequence). DNA of the CDR3: TGTGCCTGGAGAAACGGGACAGGGCCCTACGAGCAGTACTTC. This codes for CAWRNGTGPYEQYF.

The chain joins TRBV6-5 to TRBJ2-3; D is tentatively TRBD1 or TRBD2 (5 bases each). Per the germline V gene, CDR1 is MNHEY and CDR2 is SVGAGI. CDR3 size: 14 residues. The V end was cut by 8 bases, the J end by 1 base, with 13 bases between. CDR3 amino acids: CASGRRGGTDTQYF. The CDR3 DNA reads as TGTGCCAGCGGGCGCAGAGGGGGCACAGATACGCAGTATTTT.

The chain employs TRBV28 and TRBJ1-2, with D perhaps TRBD1 (6 bases). Germline assignment: CDR1 MDHEN and CDR2 SYDVKM. The CDR3 runs 13 residues. V lost 3 bases, J lost 8 bases, and 13 bases lay in between. The CDR3 DNA follows: TGTGCCAGCAGTTTTTCAGGGGATCGAGGCTACACCTTC. As protein: CASSFSGDRGYTF.

The chain combines TRBV5-6 with TRBJ2-7; D is possibly TRBD1 or TRBD2 (7 bases each). Per the germline V gene, CDR1 is SGHDT and CDR2 is YYEEEE. V shed 4 bases and J shed 5 bases, with 13 bases lying between them. The CDR3 runs to 13 residues. The CDR3 DNA sequence: TGTGCCAGCAGCGGGGACAGCGGGGACGAGCAGTACTTC. This codes for CASSGDSGDEQYF.

This chain connects TRBV28 to TRBJ2-1; D gene ambiguous. V was trimmed by 5 bases and J by 4 bases, leaving 6 bases between them. Germline CDR1 and CDR2: MDHEN and SYDVKM. The CDR3 loop spans 12 amino acids. The CDR3 sequence is CASSLVYNEQFF. The CDR3, as DNA: TGTGCCAGCAGTCTCGTGTACAATGAGCAGTTCTTC.

A word on this clone: The sample carries other DNA sequences with the same CDR3. The chain combines TRBV7-9 with TRBJ2-3, with D uncertain. CDR3 size: 12 residues. The germline V gene encodes CDR1 SEHNR and CDR2 FQNEAQ (reference sequence). V lost 1 base to trimming and J lost 4 bases, with 3 bases between them. As DNA, the CDR3 is TGTGCCAGCAGCTTAGTTGCAGATACGCAGTATTTT. Its protein product is CASSLVADTQYF. Full variable domain (outside the CDR3, taken from reference TRBV7-9 and TRBJ2-3): DTGVSQNPRHKITKRGQNVTFRCDPISEHNRLYWYRQTLGQGPEFLTYFQNEAQLEKSRLLSDRFSAERPKGSFSTLEIQRTEQGDSAMYLCASSLVADTQYFGPGTRLTVL.

The rearrangement joins TRBV6-5 to TRBJ2-7, with 9 nucleotides matching TRBD1. Germline V CDR1 and CDR2: MNHEY, SVGAGI. After removal of 8 bases from V and 4 bases from J, the junction contained 12 bases not matched to a gene. There are 15 residues in the CDR3. The CDR3 bases are TGTGCCAGCGCCGACGCCGGGACAGGGTCTTACGAGCAGTACTTC. Translated, it gives CASADAGTGSYEQYF.

The gene calls are TRBV10-3 and TRBJ1-6; TRBD1 aligns across 7 bases. CDR1 and CDR2 (germline): ENHRY, SYGVKD. With V trimmed by 4 bases and J by 6 bases, 6 bases remained unmatched. This CDR3 comprises 15 residues. CDR3 nucleotides: TGTGCCATCAGTGCAAACAGGGGCCTTAATTCACCCCTCCACTTT. Translating gives CAISANRGLNSPLHF.

The rearrangement uses TRBV6-2 or TRBV6-3 and TRBJ2-5; D might be TRBD1 (5 bases). The CDR3 is 15 residues long. Trimming cost V 6 bases and J 2 bases, with 16 bases left between them. Germline V gene sequence: CDR1 MNHEY, CDR2 SVGEGT. CDR3 sequence (DNA): TGTGCCAGCAGCCCTTACGACAGAGCTCAAGAGACCCAGTACTTC. Translation gives CASSPYDRAQETQYF.

The rearrangement joins TRBV18 to TRBJ1-1; 7 positions match TRBD1. The CDR3 consists of 14 residues. The V segment lost 5 bases and the J segment 5 bases; nucleotides outside the gene matches: 8. The germline CDR1 and CDR2 sequences are KGHSH and LQKENI. The DNA of the CDR3 is TGTGCCAGCTCAGTAGACAGGGTGGGGACTGAAGCTTTCTTT. Translation gives CASSVDRVGTEAFF.

This clone was recorded a few times. The genes are TRBV5-1 and TRBJ1-2, with a weak D call TRBD1 (5 bases). The CDR3 runs 13 residues. With 4 bases removed from V and 7 bases from J, the gap between germline ends came to 14 bases. CDR1 SGHRS and CDR2 YFSETQ come from the germline V gene. CDR3 loop: CASSRDGGSGYTF. The CDR3, as DNA: TGCGCCAGCAGCCGGGACGGTGGTAGTGGCTACACCTTC.

This rearrangement joins TRBV4-1 to TRBJ2-1; 9 bases match TRBD2. Trimming removed 1 base from V and 6 bases from J; junction bases left unmatched: 7. The germline gives CDR1 MGHRA, CDR2 YSYEKL. This CDR3 has 16 residues. The CDR3 region is CASSQVIAGAGNEQFF. Written as DNA, the CDR3 is TGCGCCAGCAGCCAAGTAATAGCGGGGGCAGGCAATGAGCAGTTCTTC.

The V call is TRBV2, the J call TRBJ1-3; tentatively, D is TRBD1 (6 bases). There are 15 residues in the CDR3. The germline CDR1 and CDR2 sequences are SNHLY and FYNNEI. V gave up 4 bases and J gave up 3 bases, with 13 bases separating them. CDR3 bases: TGTGCCAGCAGTGTGGGGGGGCGGAGTGGAAACACCATATATTTT. Translated: CASSVGGRSGNTIYF. The whole variable domain, remainder taken from reference TRBV2 and TRBJ1-3, is EPEVTQTPSHQVTQMGQEVILRCVPISNHLYFYWYRQILGQKVEFLVSFYNNEISEKSEIFDDQFSVERPDGSNFTLKIRSTKLEDSAMYFCASSVGGRSGNTIYFGEGSWLTVV.

V is TRBV11-2 and J is TRBJ2-1, with 10 bases lining up with TRBD2. Germline CDR1 SGHAT, CDR2 FQNNGV. The CDR3 contains 17 residues. V shed 5 bases and J 4 bases; nucleotides not matched to a gene: 11. DNA of the CDR3: TGTGCCAGCAGCGCCTCCATTAGCGGGGGGAATTACAATGAGCAGTTCTTC. Its translation: CASSASISGGNYNEQFF.

This rearrangement joins TRBV6-5 to TRBJ2-7; TRBD1 matches 8 bases. Germline trimming cut 6 bases from V and 7 bases from J; bases unmatched to any gene: 5. The CDR3 runs 12 residues. Germline V gives CDR1 MNHEY, CDR2 SVGAGI. The CDR3, as DNA: TGTGCCAGCAGGGACAGGGCATTAGAGCAGTACTTC. Encoded protein: CASRDRALEQYF.

The J gene is TRBJ1-5, the V gene TRBV3-1 (or the pseudogene TRBV3-2); D unclear. V dropped 0 bases and J dropped 5 bases, with 5 bases sitting between them. Per the germline V gene, CDR1 is LGHDT and CDR2 is YNNKEL (reference sequence). The CDR3 sequence is 13 residues long. Written as DNA, the CDR3 is TGTGCCAGCAGCCAAGATCTTGATCAGCCCCAGCATTTT. Protein sequence: CASSQDLDQPQHF.

The V and J genes are TRBV6-5 and TRBJ1-6; 9 bases fit TRBD1. The CDR3 consists of 15 residues. J lost 10 bases, V lost 6 bases, and 10 bases had no gene match. CDR1 MNHEY and CDR2 SVGAGI come from the germline V gene. In nucleotides, the CDR3 is TGTGCCAGCAGGAGACAGGGACAGGGCGGGTCACCCCTCCACTTT. It encodes CASRRQGQGGSPLHF.

V is TRBV27 and J is TRBJ2-3, with 11 bases aligning to TRBD2. CDR1 is MNHEY and CDR2 is SMNVEV in the germline V gene (reference sequence). The CDR3 has 15 amino acids. V trimming: 3 bases; J trimming: 5 bases; junction bases outside the gene matches: 4. CDR3: CASSLASGRQDTQYF. As DNA, the CDR3 is TGTGCCAGCAGTTTGGCTAGCGGGAGGCAAGATACGCAGTATTTT.